A single sample is the source of the 20 T cell receptor beta chains below, sequenced in a study of Tregs in tolerant kidney transplant recipients. Sequencing used immunoSEQ multiplex PCR; TCRdb keeps in-frame clones, though not all of them. The sample consists of around 50,000 clones, around 88% of them appearing once. The sequencing sample was made of CD4+ T cells from blood. The receptors shown here come from a human donor in good health.

The CDR3 here is CASSRGYEQYF. CDR3 coding DNA: TGTGCCAGCAGTCGGGGCTACGAGCAGTACTTC. The V gene is TRBV27, the J gene TRBJ2-7; tentatively, D is TRBD2 (5 bases). The germline V gene encodes CDR1 MNHEY and CDR2 SMNVEV (reference sequence). The CDR3 totals 11 residues. The V and J ends lost 5 bases and 3 bases respectively, with 5 bases between them.

This clone was observed once. The gene calls are TRBV25-1 and TRBJ2-7; 10 positions agree with TRBD2. V lost 4 bases, J lost 0 bases, and 6 bases stayed unmatched. The CDR3 extends over 16 amino acids. CDR1 and CDR2 from the germline V gene are MGHDK and SYGVNS. The chain's CDR3 is CASSAPGLASSYEQYF. The CDR3 DNA follows: TGTGCCAGCAGTGCCCCGGGACTAGCGAGCTCCTACGAGCAGTACTTC.

The rearrangement joins TRBV18 to TRBJ1-2; no clear D. CDR1 KGHSH and CDR2 LQKENI come from the germline V gene. The CDR3 has 13 residues. With 3 bases removed from V and 8 bases from J, the gap between germline ends came to 13 bases. CDR3 residues: CASSPSGGGGYTF. As DNA, the CDR3 is TGTGCCAGCTCACCCAGCGGAGGTGGAGGCTACACCTTC.

The rearrangement uses TRBV7-9 and TRBJ2-7; D possibly corresponds to TRBD1 (6 bases). The ends were cut back, 6 bases at V and 3 bases at J, with 9 bases in the middle. This CDR3 is built from 12 residues. Germline V lookup: CDR1 SEHNR, CDR2 FQNEAQ (reference sequence). CDR3 residues: CASRTDSYEQYF. The DNA for the CDR3 is TGTGCCAGCAGGACGGACAGCTACGAGCAGTACTTC.

The chain has TRBV5-4 and TRBJ2-5; TRBD2 matches at 8 bases. Germline V gene lookup returns CDR1 SGHNT and CDR2 YYREEE (reference sequence). This CDR3 has 17 amino acids. V dropped 7 bases and J dropped 4; count of bases not matched to a gene: 18. The DNA of the CDR3 is TGTGCCAGCCGCAGAGGGGGACGGGGGGGCGGTAGAGAGACCCAGTACTTC. It codes for CASRRGGRGGGRETQYF.

The V gene is TRBV4-3, the J gene TRBJ1-2; tentative D call: TRBD1 (6 bases). Per germline, CDR1 LGHNA and CDR2 YSLEER. Trimming removed 5 bases from V and 4 bases from J, with 11 bases in between. The CDR3 is made up of 13 amino acids. The chain's CDR3 is CASSSGGFYGYTF. The CDR3 bases are TGCGCCAGCAGCTCGGGGGGCTTCTATGGCTACACCTTC.

This clone counts as medium-sized. The J gene is TRBJ1-1, the V gene TRBV29-1; 7 nucleotides align to TRBD1. Looked up from germline, CDR1 is SQVTM and CDR2 is ANQGSEA. This CDR3 spans 13 amino acids. V was clipped by 7 bases and J by 1 base; unmatched bases: 6. The CDR3 here is CSARRQGNTEAFF. The CDR3, as DNA: TGCAGCGCTCGCCGACAGGGGAACACTGAAGCTTTCTTT.

The chain is built from TRBV4-3 and TRBJ2-2, with no clear D. Between the trimmed V and J ends, which lost 4 bases and 1 base, there was a span of 10 bases. The CDR3 runs 15 residues. Germline values: CDR1 LGHNA, CDR2 YSLEER. CDR3 in DNA: TGCGCCAGCAGCCCGATGGCAGGGAACACCGGGGAGCTGTTTTTT. Amino acid sequence: CASSPMAGNTGELFF.

The chain links TRBV7-2 to TRBJ2-3; 10 bases match TRBD2. CDR1 and CDR2 (germline): SGHTA, FQGNSA. The CDR3 totals 15 residues. V shed 3 bases and J 6 bases; nucleotides not matched to a gene: 6. This CDR3 is CASSFGAGGLDTQYF. CDR3 coding DNA: TGTGCCAGCAGCTTCGGAGCGGGGGGGCTCGATACGCAGTATTTT. Together with reference TRBV7-2 and TRBJ2-3, the CDR3 gives the full variable domain: GAGVSQSPSNKVTEKGKDVELRCDPISGHTALYWYRQSLGQGLEFLIYFQGNSAPDKSGLPSDRFSAERTGGSVSTLTIQRTQQEDSAVYLCASSFGAGGLDTQYFGPGTRLTVL.

In nucleotides, the CDR3 is TGTGCCAGCAGGGGGGACAGGGGCTACGAGCAGTACTTC. Amino acid sequence: CASRGDRGYEQYF. The chain couples TRBV2 to TRBJ2-7; 10 nucleotides line up with TRBD1. CDR3 length equals 13 residues. V shed 6 bases and J 3 bases; nucleotides not matched to a gene: 2. CDR1 SNHLY and CDR2 FYNNEI come from the germline V gene.

The CDR3 here is CSVEGAVTEAFF. The CDR3 DNA follows: TGCAGCGTTGAGGGGGCTGTCACTGAAGCTTTCTTT. This rearrangement joins TRBV29-1 to TRBJ1-1, with D tentatively TRBD1 (6 bases). V was clipped by 3 bases and J by 4 bases, with 9 bases between them. CDR3 length: 12 amino acids. Germline values: CDR1 SQVTM, CDR2 ANQGSEA.

The chain links TRBV10-3 to TRBJ1-4, with D tentatively TRBD1 (5 bases). The CDR3 runs to 13 residues. V lost 3 bases and J 7 bases, leaving 9 bases between the germline ends. Germline assignment: CDR1 ENHRY and CDR2 SYGVKD. The CDR3 loop reads CAISDRAAEKLFF. CDR3 DNA: TGTGCCATCAGTGACAGGGCGGCTGAAAAACTGTTTTTT.

Comment on this clone: The junction does not match germline at one end; this may be a read error. This chain connects TRBV29-1 to TRBJ2-7; 8 bases agree with TRBD2. Per germline, CDR1 SQVTM and CDR2 ANQGSEA. The CDR3 length is 12 residues. Here the CDR3 reads CSVEEGGAGVEF. The CDR3 DNA follows: TGCAGCGTTGAAGAGGGAGGAGCGGGAGTGGAATTC.

In this sample, this clone turned up a few times. The V and J genes are TRBV7-2 and TRBJ2-7; 9 bases line up with TRBD2. CDR1 and CDR2 (germline): SGHTA, FQGNSA. The junction had 8 bases not matched to a gene; V was cut back by 5 bases and J by 6 bases. The CDR3 spans 14 residues. DNA for the CDR3: TGTGCCAGCAGCGCTGTTGGGACTAGCCCCGAGCAGTACTTC. Translated: CASSAVGTSPEQYF.

The table lists this clone with a few counts. This chain connects TRBV6-1 to TRBJ2-7, with no clear D. Germline V lookup: CDR1 MNHNS, CDR2 SASEGT. V was pared by 4 bases and J by 4 bases, with 8 bases between. CDR3 length equals 12 residues. The CDR3 DNA reads as TGTGCCAGCAGTGGAACCGGATACGAGCAGTACTTC. Residues: CASSGTGYEQYF.

The chain is built from TRBV2 and TRBJ2-5; 16 bases are shared with TRBD2. The CDR3 sequence is 19 residues long. Trimming at V came to 4 bases and at J to 0 bases, leaving 8 bases not matched to a gene. Looked up from germline, CDR1 is SNHLY and CDR2 is FYNNEI. CDR3 DNA sequence: TGTGCCAGCAGTGCGGGACTAGCGGGGGGGCCGATGTACCAAGAGACCCAGTACTTC. Translation gives CASSAGLAGGPMYQETQYF.

The chain has TRBV6-6 and TRBJ2-2; either TRBD1 or TRBD2 may fit D (5 bases each). Looked up from germline, CDR1 is MNHNY and CDR2 is SVGAGI (reference sequence). Deletions cut 2 bases from V and 6 bases from J, with 7 bases between. The CDR3 is made up of 13 amino acids. The CDR3 nucleotides are TGTGCCAGCAGTTACGAGGGGCCCGGGGAGCTGTTTTTT. Its protein product is CASSYEGPGELFF.

The rearrangement joins TRBV11-3 to TRBJ2-2; 8 bases agree with TRBD1. CDR3 length: 15 residues. Germline trimming cut 7 bases from V and 5 bases from J; bases unmatched to any gene: 9. The V gene's germline CDR1 is SGHNT and CDR2 YENEEA. The DNA of the CDR3 is TGTGCCAGCAACCCCGACAGGGGTTTGACCGGGGAGCTGTTTTTT. It specifies CASNPDRGLTGELFF. Full variable domain (outside the CDR3, taken from reference TRBV11-3 and TRBJ2-2): EAGVVQSPRYKIIEKKQPVAFWCNPISGHNTLYWYLQNLGQGPELLIRYENEEAVDDSQLPKDRFSAERLKGVDSTLKIQPAELGDSAVYLCASNPDRGLTGELFFGEGSRLTVL.

The chain joins TRBV20-1 to TRBJ2-5, with D uncertain. The V gene lost 0 bases and the J gene lost 7 bases, with 6 bases spanning the gap. The CDR3 runs to 11 residues. CDR1 is DFQATT and CDR2 is SNEGSKA in the germline V gene (reference sequence). CDR3 protein: CSARDTGTQYF. In nucleotides, the CDR3 is TGCAGTGCTAGAGATACGGGGACCCAGTACTTC.

The chain uses TRBV7-7 and TRBJ2-7; 12 nucleotides match TRBD1. The CDR3 has 14 residues. CDR1 is SSHAT, CDR2 FNYEAQ, per germline (reference sequence). V lost 5 bases to trimming and J lost 5 bases; unmatched junction nucleotides: 4. This CDR3 is CASSPGTGGNEQYF. CDR3 DNA sequence: TGTGCCAGCAGCCCCGGGACAGGGGGCAACGAGCAGTACTTC.